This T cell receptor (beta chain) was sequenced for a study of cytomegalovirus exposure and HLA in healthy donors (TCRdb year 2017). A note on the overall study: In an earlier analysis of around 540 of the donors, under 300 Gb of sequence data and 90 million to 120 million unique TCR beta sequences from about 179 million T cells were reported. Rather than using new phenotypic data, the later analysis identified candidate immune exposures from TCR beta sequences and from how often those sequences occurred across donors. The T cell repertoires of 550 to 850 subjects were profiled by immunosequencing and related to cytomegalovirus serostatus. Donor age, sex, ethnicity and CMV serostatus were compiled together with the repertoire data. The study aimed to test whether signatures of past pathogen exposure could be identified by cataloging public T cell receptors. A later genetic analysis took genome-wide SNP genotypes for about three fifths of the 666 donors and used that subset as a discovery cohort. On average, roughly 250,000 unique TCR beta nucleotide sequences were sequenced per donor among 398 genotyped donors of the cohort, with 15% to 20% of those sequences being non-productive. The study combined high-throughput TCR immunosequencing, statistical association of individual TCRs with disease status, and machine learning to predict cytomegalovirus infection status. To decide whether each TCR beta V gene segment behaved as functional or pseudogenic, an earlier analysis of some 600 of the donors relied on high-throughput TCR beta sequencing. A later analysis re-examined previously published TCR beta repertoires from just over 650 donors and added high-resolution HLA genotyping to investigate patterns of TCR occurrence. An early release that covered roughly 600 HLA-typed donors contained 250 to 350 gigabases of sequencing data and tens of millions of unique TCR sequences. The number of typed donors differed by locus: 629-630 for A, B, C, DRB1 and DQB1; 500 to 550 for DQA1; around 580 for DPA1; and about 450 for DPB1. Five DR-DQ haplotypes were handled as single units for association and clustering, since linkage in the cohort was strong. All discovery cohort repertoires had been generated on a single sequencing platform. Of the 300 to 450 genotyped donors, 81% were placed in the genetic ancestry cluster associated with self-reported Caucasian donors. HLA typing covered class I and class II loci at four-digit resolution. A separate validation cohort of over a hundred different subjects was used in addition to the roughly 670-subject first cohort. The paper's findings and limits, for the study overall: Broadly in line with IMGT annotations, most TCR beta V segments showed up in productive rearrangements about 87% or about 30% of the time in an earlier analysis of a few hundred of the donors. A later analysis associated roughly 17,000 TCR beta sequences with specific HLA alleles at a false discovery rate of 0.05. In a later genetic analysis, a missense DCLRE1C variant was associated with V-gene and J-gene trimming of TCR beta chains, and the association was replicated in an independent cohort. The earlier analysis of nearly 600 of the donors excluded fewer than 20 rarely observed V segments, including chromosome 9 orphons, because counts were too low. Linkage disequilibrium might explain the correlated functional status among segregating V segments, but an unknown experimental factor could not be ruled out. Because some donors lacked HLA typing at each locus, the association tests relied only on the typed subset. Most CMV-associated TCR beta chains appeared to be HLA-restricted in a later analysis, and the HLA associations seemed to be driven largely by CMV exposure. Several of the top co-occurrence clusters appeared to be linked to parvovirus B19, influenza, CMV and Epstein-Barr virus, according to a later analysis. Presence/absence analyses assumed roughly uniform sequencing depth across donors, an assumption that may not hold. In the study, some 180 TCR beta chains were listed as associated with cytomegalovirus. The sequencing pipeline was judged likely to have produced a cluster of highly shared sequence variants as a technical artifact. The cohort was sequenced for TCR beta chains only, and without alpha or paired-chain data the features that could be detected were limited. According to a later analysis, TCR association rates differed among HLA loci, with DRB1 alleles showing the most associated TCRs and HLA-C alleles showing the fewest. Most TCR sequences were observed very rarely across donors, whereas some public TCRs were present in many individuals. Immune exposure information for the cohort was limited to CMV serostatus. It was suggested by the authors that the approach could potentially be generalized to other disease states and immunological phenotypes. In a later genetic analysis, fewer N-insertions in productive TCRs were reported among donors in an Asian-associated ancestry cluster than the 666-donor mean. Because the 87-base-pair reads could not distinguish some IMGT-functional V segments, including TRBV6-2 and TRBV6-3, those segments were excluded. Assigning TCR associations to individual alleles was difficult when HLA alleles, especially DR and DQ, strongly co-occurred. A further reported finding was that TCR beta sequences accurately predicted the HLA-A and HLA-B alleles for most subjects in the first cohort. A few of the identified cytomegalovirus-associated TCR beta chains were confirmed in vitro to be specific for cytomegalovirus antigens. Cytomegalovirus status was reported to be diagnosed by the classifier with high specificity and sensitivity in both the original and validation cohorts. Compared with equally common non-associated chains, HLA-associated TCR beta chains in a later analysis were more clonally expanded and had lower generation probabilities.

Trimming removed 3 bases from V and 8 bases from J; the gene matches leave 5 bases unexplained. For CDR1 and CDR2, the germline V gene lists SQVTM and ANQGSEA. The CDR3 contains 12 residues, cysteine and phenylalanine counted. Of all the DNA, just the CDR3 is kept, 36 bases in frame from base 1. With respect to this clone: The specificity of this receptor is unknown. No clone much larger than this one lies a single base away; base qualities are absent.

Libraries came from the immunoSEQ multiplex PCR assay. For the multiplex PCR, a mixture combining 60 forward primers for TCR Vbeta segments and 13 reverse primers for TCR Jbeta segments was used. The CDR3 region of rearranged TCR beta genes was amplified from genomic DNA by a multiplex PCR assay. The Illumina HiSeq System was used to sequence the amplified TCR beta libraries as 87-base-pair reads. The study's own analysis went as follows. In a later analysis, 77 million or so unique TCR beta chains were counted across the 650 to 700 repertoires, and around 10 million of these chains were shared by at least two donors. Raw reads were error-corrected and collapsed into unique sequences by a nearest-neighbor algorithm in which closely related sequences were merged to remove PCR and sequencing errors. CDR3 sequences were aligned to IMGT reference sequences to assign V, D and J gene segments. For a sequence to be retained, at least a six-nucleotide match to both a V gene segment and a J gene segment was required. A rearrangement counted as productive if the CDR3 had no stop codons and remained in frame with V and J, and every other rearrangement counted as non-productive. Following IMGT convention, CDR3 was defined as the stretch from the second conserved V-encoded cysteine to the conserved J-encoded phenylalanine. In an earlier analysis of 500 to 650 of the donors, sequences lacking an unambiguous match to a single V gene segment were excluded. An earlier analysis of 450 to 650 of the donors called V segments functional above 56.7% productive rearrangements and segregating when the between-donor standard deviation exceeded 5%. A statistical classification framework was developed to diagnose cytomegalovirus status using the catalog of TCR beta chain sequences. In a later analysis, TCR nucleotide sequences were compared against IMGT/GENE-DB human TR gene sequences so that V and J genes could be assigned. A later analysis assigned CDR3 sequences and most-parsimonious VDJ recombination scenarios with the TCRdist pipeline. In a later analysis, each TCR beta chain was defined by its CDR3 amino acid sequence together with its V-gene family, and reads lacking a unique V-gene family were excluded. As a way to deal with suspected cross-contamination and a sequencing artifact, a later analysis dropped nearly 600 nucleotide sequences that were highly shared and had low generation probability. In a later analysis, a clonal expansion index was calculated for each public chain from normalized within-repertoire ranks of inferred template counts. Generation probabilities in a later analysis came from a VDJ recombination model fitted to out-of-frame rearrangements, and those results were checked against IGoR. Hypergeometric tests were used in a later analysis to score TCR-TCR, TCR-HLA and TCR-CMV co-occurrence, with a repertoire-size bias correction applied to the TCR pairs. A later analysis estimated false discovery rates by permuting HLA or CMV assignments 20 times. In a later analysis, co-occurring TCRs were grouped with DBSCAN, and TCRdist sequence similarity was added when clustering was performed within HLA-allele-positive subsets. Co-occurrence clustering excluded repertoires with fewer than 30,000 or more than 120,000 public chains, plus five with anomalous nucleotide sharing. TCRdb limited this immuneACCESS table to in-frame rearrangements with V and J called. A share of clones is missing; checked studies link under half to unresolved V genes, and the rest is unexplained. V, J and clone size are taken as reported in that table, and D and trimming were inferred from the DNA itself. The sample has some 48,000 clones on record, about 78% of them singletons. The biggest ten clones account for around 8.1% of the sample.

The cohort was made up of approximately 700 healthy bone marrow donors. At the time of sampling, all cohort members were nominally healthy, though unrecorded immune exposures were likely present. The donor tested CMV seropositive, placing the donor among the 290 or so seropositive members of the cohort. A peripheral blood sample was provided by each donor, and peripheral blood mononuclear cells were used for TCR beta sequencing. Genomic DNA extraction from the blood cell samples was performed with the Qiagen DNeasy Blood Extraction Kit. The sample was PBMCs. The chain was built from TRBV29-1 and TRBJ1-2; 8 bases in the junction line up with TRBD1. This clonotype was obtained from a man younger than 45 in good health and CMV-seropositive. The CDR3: CSVDIQGDGYTF. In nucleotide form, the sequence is TGCAGCGTTGATATACAGGGGGACGGCTACACCTTC.